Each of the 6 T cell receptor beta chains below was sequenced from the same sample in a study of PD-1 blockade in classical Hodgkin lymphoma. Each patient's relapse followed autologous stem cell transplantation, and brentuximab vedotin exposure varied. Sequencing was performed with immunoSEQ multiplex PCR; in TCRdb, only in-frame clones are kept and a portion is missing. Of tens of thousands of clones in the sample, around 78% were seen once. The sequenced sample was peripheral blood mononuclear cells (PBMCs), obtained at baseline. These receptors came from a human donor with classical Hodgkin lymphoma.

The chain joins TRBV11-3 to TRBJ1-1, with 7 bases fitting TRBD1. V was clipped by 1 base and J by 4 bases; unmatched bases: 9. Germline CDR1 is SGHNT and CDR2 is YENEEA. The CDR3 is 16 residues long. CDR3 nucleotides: TGTGCCAGCAGCTTAGCGTCGACAGGGTGGCCCACTGAAGCTTTCTTT. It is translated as CASSLASTGWPTEAFF.

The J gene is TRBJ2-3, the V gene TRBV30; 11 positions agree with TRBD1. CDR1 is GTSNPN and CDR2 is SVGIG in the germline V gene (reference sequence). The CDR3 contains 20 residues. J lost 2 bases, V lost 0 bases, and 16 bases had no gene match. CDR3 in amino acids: CAWSVVGQGASIDPTDTQYF. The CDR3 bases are TGTGCCTGGAGTGTAGTAGGACAGGGGGCGAGTATAGACCCCACAGATACGCAGTATTTT. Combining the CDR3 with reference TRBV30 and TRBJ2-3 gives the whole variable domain SQTIHQWPATLVQPVGSPLSLECTVEGTSNPNLYWYRQAAGRGLQLLFYSVGIGQISSEVPQNLSASRPQDRQFILSSKKLLLSDSGFYLCAWSVVGQGASIDPTDTQYFGPGTRLTVL.

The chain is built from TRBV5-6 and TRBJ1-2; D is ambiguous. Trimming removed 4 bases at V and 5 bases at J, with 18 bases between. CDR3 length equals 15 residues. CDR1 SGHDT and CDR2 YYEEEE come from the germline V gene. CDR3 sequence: CASSHRRFLRYGYTF. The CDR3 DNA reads TGTGCCAGCAGCCATCGGCGGTTTCTTCGGTATGGCTACACCTTC. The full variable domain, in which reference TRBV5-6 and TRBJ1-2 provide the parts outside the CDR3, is DAGVTQSPTHLIKTRGQQVTLRCSPKSGHDTVSWYQQALGQGPQFIFQYYEEEERQRGNFPDRFSGHQFPNYSSELNVNALLLGDSALYLCASSHRRFLRYGYTFGSGTRLTVV.

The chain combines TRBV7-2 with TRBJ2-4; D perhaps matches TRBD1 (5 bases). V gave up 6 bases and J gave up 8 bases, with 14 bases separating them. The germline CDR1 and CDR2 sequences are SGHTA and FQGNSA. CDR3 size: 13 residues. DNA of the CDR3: TGTGCCAGCAGGTCCCAACAGGTGGACATTCAGTACTTC. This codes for CASRSQQVDIQYF.

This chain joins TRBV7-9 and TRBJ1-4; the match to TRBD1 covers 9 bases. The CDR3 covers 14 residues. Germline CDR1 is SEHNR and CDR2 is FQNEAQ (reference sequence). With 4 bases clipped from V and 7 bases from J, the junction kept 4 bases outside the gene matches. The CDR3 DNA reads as TGTGCCAGCAGCTCACAGGGGGCGGGTGAAAAACTGTTTTTT. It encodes CASSSQGAGEKLFF.

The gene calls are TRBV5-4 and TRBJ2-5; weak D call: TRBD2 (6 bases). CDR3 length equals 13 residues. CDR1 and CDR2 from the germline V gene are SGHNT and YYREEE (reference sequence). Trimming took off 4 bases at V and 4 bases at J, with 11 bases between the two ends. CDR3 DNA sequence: TGTGCCAGCAGCCGGAGGGTCGGAGAGACCCAGTACTTC. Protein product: CASSRRVGETQYF.